The clone carrying this TCR beta chain has a handful of counts. Its target is not known. The data were obtained in a study of molecular identifiers for immune sequencing clone quantification. The CDR3 has 16 amino acids. V shed 1 base and J shed 1 base, with 12 bases lying between them. Germline V CDR1 and CDR2: SGHAT, FQNNGV. TCRdb re-analysed the PCR reads in MiXCR, keeping a single row per CDR3 protein. The sample lists approximately 90,000 distinct CDR3 sequences, under 25% occurring once. The authors sorted naive CD8 T cells as CD8+CD4-CCR7+CD45RA+. Findings and limits, study-wide: Whereas naive cells kept under 1% of molecules in clones above 20 RNA copies, such clones held over 97% in effectors.

Input material: naive CD8+ T cells from blood, with Jurkat cell RNA spiked in. Subset specified: FACS-sorted CD8+CD4-CCR7+CD45RA+ naive T cells. This chain joins TRBV11-2 and TRBJ2-3; tentatively, D is TRBD1 (6 bases). This sequence originates from a human donor in good health. Some libraries in this study had Jurkat cell RNA spiked in. Here the CDR3 DNA reads TGTGCCAGCAGCTTAGTCGTGGGGGCCGGCACAGATACGCAGTATTTT. This codes for CASSLVVGAGTDTQYF.